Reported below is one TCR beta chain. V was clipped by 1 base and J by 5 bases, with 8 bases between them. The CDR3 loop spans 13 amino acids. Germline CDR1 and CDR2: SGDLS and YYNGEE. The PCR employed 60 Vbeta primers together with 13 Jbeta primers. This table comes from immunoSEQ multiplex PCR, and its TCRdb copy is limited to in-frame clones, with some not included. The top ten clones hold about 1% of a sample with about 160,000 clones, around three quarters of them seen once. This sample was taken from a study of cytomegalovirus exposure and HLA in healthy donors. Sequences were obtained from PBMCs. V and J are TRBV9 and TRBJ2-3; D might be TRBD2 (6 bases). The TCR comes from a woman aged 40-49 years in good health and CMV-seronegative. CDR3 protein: CASSVRGGDTQYF. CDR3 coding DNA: TGTGCCAGCAGCGTACGGGGAGGAGATACGCAGTATTTT.